This T cell receptor (beta chain) was observed in a study of blood T cell repertoires in COVID-19. Background on the study: COVID-19 samples from acute and convalescent phases originated in the United States, Italy and Spain. Sample material is recorded as cDNA or gDNA derived from T cells, B-cell-depleted T cells, or PBMCs.

V shed 2 bases and J shed 10 bases, with 12 bases lying between them. Germline CDR1 is SGHAT and CDR2 is FQDESV (reference sequence). This CDR3 has 14 residues. In the original analysis: Reference gene primer amplification in the assay estimated nucleated cell counts. The protocol was immunoSEQ multiplex PCR, while the TCRdb copy is restricted to in-frame clones and leaves out a portion. From that table come the V and J calls and clone size; the DNA was used to work out D and trimming. The data show about 97,000 clones, roughly 85% seen once. The V call is TRBV11-1, the J call TRBJ1-6; TRBD1 is a possible D gene (6 bases). The sample consisted of peripheral blood. The receptor was derived from a man in his fifties with active COVID-19. CDR3 amino acids: CASSLSAGESPLHF. CDR3 sequence (DNA): TGTGCCAGCAGCTTATCAGCAGGGGAGTCACCCCTCCACTTT.